These T cell receptor beta chains were read from a single sample in a study of cytomegalovirus exposure and HLA in healthy donors. Sequencing used immunoSEQ multiplex PCR; TCRdb keeps in-frame clones, though not all of them. Here the sample spans about 130,000 clones, less than 80% being singletons. The sequenced sample consisted of PBMCs. Receptor source: a man aged 35 to 55 in good health and CMV-seropositive. Both conserved end residues are part of each CDR3. Fields, in order: D gene, J gene, V gene, CDR3 protein. D genes are given only for firm matches.

D gene: .; J gene: TRBJ1-5; V gene: TRBV5-1; CDR3 protein: CASSPGAGIYSNQPQHF
D gene: .; J gene: TRBJ2-2; V gene: TRBV7-9; CDR3 protein: CASSLFGGELFF
D gene: .; J gene: TRBJ2-7; V gene: TRBV6-5; CDR3 protein: CASSTGRNSFEQYF
D gene: TRBD2; J gene: TRBJ2-7; V gene: TRBV27; CDR3 protein: CASSLTRLAPSFPSYEQYF
D gene: TRBD1; J gene: TRBJ1-1; V gene: TRBV6-5; CDR3 protein: CASSMTGDRPEAFF
D gene: TRBD1; J gene: TRBJ2-7; V gene: TRBV11-2; CDR3 protein: CASSSRDRGRYEQYF
D gene: .; J gene: TRBJ1-2; V gene: TRBV28; CDR3 protein: CASTSEGYGYTF
D gene: .; J gene: TRBJ2-7; V gene: TRBV9; CDR3 protein: CASSAGSSISSYEQYF
D gene: .; J gene: TRBJ2-2; V gene: TRBV7-9; CDR3 protein: CASRDTGTGELFF
D gene: .; J gene: TRBJ1-2; V gene: TRBV5-1; CDR3 protein: CASSLGAPSGGYTF
D gene: .; J gene: TRBJ1-1; V gene: TRBV13; CDR3 protein: CASSSARLDRASTEAFF
D gene: .; J gene: TRBJ2-7; V gene: TRBV27; CDR3 protein: CASSQVGISSTYEQYF
D gene: TRBD1; J gene: TRBJ1-1; V gene: TRBV7-6; CDR3 protein: CASSPRTGLTEAFF
D gene: TRBD1; J gene: TRBJ2-6; V gene: TRBV19; CDR3 protein: CASKRPGQGEGGANVLTF
D gene: TRBD1; J gene: TRBJ1-2; V gene: TRBV5-6; CDR3 protein: CASSADRGPNYGYTF
D gene: .; J gene: TRBJ1-1; V gene: TRBV7-9; CDR3 protein: CASSLEGGTEAFF
D gene: TRBD2; J gene: TRBJ2-1; V gene: TRBV11-3; CDR3 protein: CASSLRSGTSSSSSQVQQFF
D gene: .; J gene: TRBJ2-7; V gene: TRBV15; CDR3 protein: CATSSTYEQYF
D gene: .; J gene: TRBJ1-2; V gene: TRBV7-9; CDR3 protein: CALLGGGYGYTF
D gene: .; J gene: TRBJ1-3; V gene: TRBV12-2; CDR3 protein: CASRLTQQGFRDTIYF
D gene: .; J gene: TRBJ1-6; V gene: TRBV2; CDR3 protein: CASRMTDSSYNSPLHF
D gene: .; J gene: TRBJ2-7; V gene: TRBV5-1; CDR3 protein: CASSLAVGVNYEQYF
D gene: .; J gene: TRBJ2-7; V gene: TRBV7-2; CDR3 protein: CASSFYQGSEQYF
D gene: .; J gene: TRBJ2-3; V gene: TRBV14; CDR3 protein: CASSQAPQGVSTDTQYF
D gene: TRBD1; J gene: TRBJ1-6; V gene: TRBV7-3; CDR3 protein: CASSLPQGNSPLHF
D gene: TRBD1; J gene: .; V gene: TRBV5-1; CDR3 protein: CASSPQGTGVYEQYF
D gene: TRBD1; J gene: TRBJ2-6; V gene: TRBV28; CDR3 protein: CASLQIGTASGANVLTF
D gene: TRBD1; J gene: TRBJ2-2; V gene: TRBV30; CDR3 protein: CASYRGRELFF
D gene: TRBD2; J gene: TRBJ2-1; V gene: TRBV6-1; CDR3 protein: CASSEDKLLAGVPNEQFF